Included here is one T cell receptor (beta chain) sequence, with context. The antigen this receptor binds is unknown. No much larger clonotype is one base removed from it; base qualities were not supplied. The CDR3 regions of human TCRbeta chains were subjected to immunosequencing. Per the original workflow: TCRs in the repertoires were compared against a reference library of SARS-CoV-2-specific TCRs that had been generated with the MIRA antigen-specificity platform. Breadth meant the fraction of unique TCRs that were SARS-CoV-2-associated, whereas depth meant the fraction of total T cells that were SARS-CoV-2-associated. Using the MIRA data, each spike-specific TCR was assigned both to the spike region to which the TCR was reactive and to a CD4 or CD8 class. Log10-transformed breadth and depth values were compared by one-way ANOVA with Sidak's multiple comparisons tests. In its TCRdb copy, this immuneACCESS table keeps in-frame sequences only and misses some clones. Where compared with another copy, unresolved V genes explain less than half of these, and the others have no known cause. That table furnishes V, J and clone size, whereas the DNA furnished D and trimming. The sample includes roughly 100,000 clones, with approximately 90% observed a single time. Over 8% of the sample is held by the ten biggest clonotypes.

The entry originates in a study of T cell responses to AZD1222 COVID-19 vaccine (dated by TCRdb to about 2021). Study-level background: AZD1222 recipients with second doses at about 4 weeks or about 12 weeks were pooled, because spike-specific TCR depth and breadth did not differ between schedules. TCR sequencing was performed for about 240 trial participants, of whom about 200 were given two doses of AZD1222 and some 25 were given two doses of MenACWY control vaccine. Enrollment into the trials was organized by age into subgroups of 18-55, 56-69 and 70-plus years, and those subgroups contained approximately 150, 30 and 60 TCR-sequenced participants, respectively. Study-wide conclusions, independent of this receptor: Participants were mostly white British and included more females than males, and it was suggested by the authors that clonal diversity may have been underestimated. After two AZD1222 doses, both the breadth and the depth of spike-specific TCRs were significantly higher than at day 0 and than in MenACWY recipients. The 56-69-year group was small, and its depth increase did not reach significance, likely because of low power. The whole spike protein was spanned by vaccine-associated CD4 TCRs, and dominant responses were seen in regions 160-218 and 743-854. Because no day 14 peak-response samples were available, repertoires were characterized only after the peak T cell response. Conclusions about previously exposed vaccinees are limited, since just 6 or 7 AZD1222 recipients were seropositive for SARS-CoV-2 at baseline. Epitopes outside the regions mutated in the B.1.351 and B.1.1.7 variants were reportedly recognized by nearly half of the unique spike-specific TCRs.

Taken with the paper, the label for time point translates to: baseline before first vaccination. The vaccinee samples were drawn from two UK trials, COV001 and COV002, one of which was a single-blind randomized controlled phase 2/3 trial testing AZD1222 (ChAdOx1 nCoV-19) in healthy adults. Trial participant PBMC samples were collected at day 0 and day 28 after the second dose for TCRbeta chain sequencing. This clonotype was obtained from an adult in good health. The specimen comprised peripheral blood, sampled on day 0 of AZD1222 vaccination.

The CDR3 protein sequence reads: CASSLSQEYGYTF. The DNA sequence is TGTGCCAGCAGTTTAAGCCAGGAATATGGCTACACCTTC. The chain is encoded by TRBV28 joined to TRBJ1-2, with the D gene too uncertain to name. The germline V gene encodes CDR1 MDHEN and CDR2 SYDVKM. The V and J ends are trimmed by 2 bases and 5 bases, leaving 9 bases between them. The CDR3 runs 13 amino acids, cysteine and phenylalanine included. Only the CDR3 part of the read is kept: 39 bases, read in frame from the first base.